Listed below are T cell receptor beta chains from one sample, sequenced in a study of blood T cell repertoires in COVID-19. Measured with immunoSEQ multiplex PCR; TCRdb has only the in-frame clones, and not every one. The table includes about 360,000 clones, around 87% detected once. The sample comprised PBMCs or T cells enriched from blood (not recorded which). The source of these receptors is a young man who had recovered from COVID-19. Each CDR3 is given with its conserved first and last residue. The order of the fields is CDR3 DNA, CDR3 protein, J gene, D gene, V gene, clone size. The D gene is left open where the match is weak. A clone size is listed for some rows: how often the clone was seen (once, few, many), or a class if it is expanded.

TGCGCCAGCAGCCAAGATCATCAGTTCTCTGGAAACACCATATATTTT CASSQDHQFSGNTIYF TRBJ1-3 NA TRBV4-3 NA
TGTGCCACCAGCAGAGTTGGCGGAAGTTATAGCAATCAGCCCCAGCATTTT CATSRVGGSYSNQPQHF TRBJ1-5 NA TRBV15 once
TGTGCCAGCAGTGGTCCGGGACAGGGGGTTCATCAGCCCCAGCATTTT CASSGPGQGVHQPQHF TRBJ1-5 TRBD1 TRBV6-1 NA
TGTGCCAGCAGCTCGACTAGCGGGGGTTATGAGACCCAGTACTTC CASSSTSGGYETQYF TRBJ2-5 TRBD2 TRBV7-2 NA
TGTGCCAGCAGCCAACGCCGGGACAGGGGCACAGATACGCAGTATTTT CASSQRRDRGTDTQYF TRBJ2-3 TRBD1 TRBV3-1/TRBV3-2 once
TGTGCCAGCAGTCCGCGACAGGACTCCTACGAGCAGTACTTC CASSPRQDSYEQYF TRBJ2-7 NA TRBV6-5 NA
TGCAGACGCGCCAACAGGGCCTACCAAGAGACCCAGTACTTC CRRANRAYQETQYF TRBJ2-5 NA TRBV29-1 NA
TGCAGTGCTAGTGGGACCGGGGCTGGAAACACCATATATTTT CSASGTGAGNTIYF TRBJ1-3 NA TRBV20-1 NA
TGTGCCAGCAGTTATCGGGGACAGGGGTACACTGAAGCTTTCTTT CASSYRGQGYTEAFF TRBJ1-1 TRBD1 TRBV6-2/TRBV6-3 NA
TGTGCCAGCAGTGCGACAGGTTCGCATTCTGGGGCCAACGTCCTGACTTTC CASSATGSHSGANVLTF TRBJ2-6 NA TRBV27 NA
TGTGCCACCAGTGACCCGGAGATTGGTGGCTACACCTTC CATSDPEIGGYTF TRBJ1-2 NA TRBV24-1 once
TGTGCCAGTAGCACGACTGGGACTAGCGGGGCGAGCTCCTACGAGCAGTACTTC CASSTTGTSGASSYEQYF TRBJ2-7 TRBD2 TRBV19 NA
TGTGCCAGCAGTCCCCAGACAGGGGTTTTGGACACTGAAGCTTTCTTT CASSPQTGVLDTEAFF TRBJ1-1 TRBD1 TRBV27 NA
TGTGCCAGCACCTACACCGAAAGGGGGCAGGAGACCCAGTACTTC CASTYTERGQETQYF TRBJ2-5 TRBD1 TRBV7-9 NA
TGTGCCAGCAGCCCCTCCAGGGGGGTGGATACGCAGTATTTT CASSPSRGVDTQYF TRBJ2-3 NA TRBV7-3 NA
TGTGCCAGCAGTTTCAGACCGAGCGAAAATTCACCCCTCCACTTT CASSFRPSENSPLHF TRBJ1-6 NA TRBV27 NA
TGTGCCAGCAGCCGTGAACAGGGGAATGAGCAGTTCTTC CASSREQGNEQFF TRBJ2-1 TRBD1 TRBV6-4 NA
TGTGCCAGCACCCCGACAGGGCAAATTGGTGAAGCTTTCTTT CASTPTGQIGEAFF TRBJ1-1 TRBD1 TRBV6-5 NA
TGTGCCAGCTCTACAGGGGCGCCTGGCTACACCTTC CASSTGAPGYTF TRBJ1-2 TRBD1 TRBV2 few
TGTGCCAGCAGCTTAGGGCAGGGCACTGAAGCTTTCTTT CASSLGQGTEAFF TRBJ1-1 NA TRBV13 NA
TGCAGTGCCCGTCCTGGAAACACCATATATTTT CSARPGNTIYF TRBJ1-3 NA TRBV20-1 NA
TGTGCCAGCAGCCTGGAACAGGGGGCCTCTGGCTACACCTTC CASSLEQGASGYTF TRBJ1-2 TRBD1 TRBV3-1/TRBV3-2 NA
TGTGCCAGCAGCTTAGGACAGGGGTACAATGAGCAGTTCTTC CASSLGQGYNEQFF TRBJ2-1 TRBD1 TRBV7-9 NA
TGTGCCAGCAGCGTGGGAATTGTTCAACGGGAGAACTATGGCTACACCTTC CASSVGIVQRENYGYTF TRBJ1-2 NA TRBV9 NA
TGCGCCAGCAGTGGGGCCAGGTTTTACACCGGGGAGCTGTTTTTT CASSGARFYTGELFF TRBJ2-2 NA TRBV10-2 NA
TGTGCCAGCAGTTCGGAGGTTCGGACCCAGTACTTC CASSSEVRTQYF TRBJ2-5 NA TRBV28 NA
TGTGCCAGCAGTTTGGCGCCTTGGGGGGCAGATACGCAGTATTTT CASSLAPWGADTQYF TRBJ2-3 NA TRBV27 NA
TGTGCCAGCAGCCCCCGGCAGGGAGGGGGGTCGTGGTCCTACGAGCAGTACTTC CASSPRQGGGSWSYEQYF TRBJ2-7 NA TRBV7-6 NA
TGTGCCAGCAGTCTGCCGGGAAGCACTGAAGCTTTCTTT CASSLPGSTEAFF TRBJ1-1 NA TRBV12-3/TRBV12-4 NA
TGTGCCAGCTTCCGGGAGGGGTTGGGCTTCACTGAAGCTTTCTTT CASFREGLGFTEAFF TRBJ1-1 NA TRBV18 NA
TGTGCCAGCAGCGTACTGCAGGGGGCAGATACGCAGTATTTT CASSVLQGADTQYF TRBJ2-3 TRBD1 TRBV9 NA
TGTGCCAGCAGCCTTGGACAGGGCCTGACCGAGCAGTACTTC CASSLGQGLTEQYF TRBJ2-7 TRBD1 TRBV5-8 NA
TGCGCCAGCAGCTCTACAGGGTCCCGGGATGGCTACACCTTC CASSSTGSRDGYTF TRBJ1-2 NA TRBV5-1 NA
TGCGCCAGCAGCCAAGATAGGGGGCTTGGGATCAATTTTAACTACGAGCAGTACTTC CASSQDRGLGINFNYEQYF TRBJ2-7 TRBD1 TRBV4-1 NA